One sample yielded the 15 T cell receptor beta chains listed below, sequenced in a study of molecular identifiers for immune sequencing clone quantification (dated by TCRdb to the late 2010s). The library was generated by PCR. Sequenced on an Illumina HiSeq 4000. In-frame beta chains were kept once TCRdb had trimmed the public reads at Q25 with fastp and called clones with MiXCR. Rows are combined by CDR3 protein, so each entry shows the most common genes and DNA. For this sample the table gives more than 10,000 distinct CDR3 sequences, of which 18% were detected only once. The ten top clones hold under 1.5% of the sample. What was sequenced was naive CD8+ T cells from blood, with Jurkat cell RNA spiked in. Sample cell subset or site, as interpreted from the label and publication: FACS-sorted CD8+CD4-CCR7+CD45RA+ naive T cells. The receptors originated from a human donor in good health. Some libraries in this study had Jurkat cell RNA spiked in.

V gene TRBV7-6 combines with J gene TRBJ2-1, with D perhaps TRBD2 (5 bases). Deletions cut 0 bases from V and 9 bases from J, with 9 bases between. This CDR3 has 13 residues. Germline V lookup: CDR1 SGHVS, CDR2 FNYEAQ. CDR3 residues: CASSLAVAGEQFF. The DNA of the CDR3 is TGTGCCAGCAGCTTAGCCGTGGCGGGTGAGCAGTTCTTC.

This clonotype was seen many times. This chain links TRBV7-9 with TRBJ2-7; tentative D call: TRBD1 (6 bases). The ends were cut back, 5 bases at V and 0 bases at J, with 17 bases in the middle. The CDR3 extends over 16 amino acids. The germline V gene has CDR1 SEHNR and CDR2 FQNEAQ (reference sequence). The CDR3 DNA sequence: TGTGCCAGCAGCCTATCCGGGACACCAAACTCCTACGAGCAGTACTTC. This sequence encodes CASSLSGTPNSYEQYF.

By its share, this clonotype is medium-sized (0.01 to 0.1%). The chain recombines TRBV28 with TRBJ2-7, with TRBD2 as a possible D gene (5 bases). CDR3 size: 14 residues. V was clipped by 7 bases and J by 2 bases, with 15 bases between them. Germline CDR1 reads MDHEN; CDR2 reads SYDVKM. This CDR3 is CASNPPGWPYEQYF. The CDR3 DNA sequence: TGTGCCAGCAACCCCCCGGGGTGGCCCTACGAGCAGTACTTC. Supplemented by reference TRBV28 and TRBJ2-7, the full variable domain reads DVKVTQSSRYLVKRTGEKVFLECVQDMDHENMFWYRQDPGLGLRLIYFSYDVKMKEKGDIPEGYSVSREKKERFSLILESASTNQTSMYLCASNPPGWPYEQYFGPGTRLTVT.

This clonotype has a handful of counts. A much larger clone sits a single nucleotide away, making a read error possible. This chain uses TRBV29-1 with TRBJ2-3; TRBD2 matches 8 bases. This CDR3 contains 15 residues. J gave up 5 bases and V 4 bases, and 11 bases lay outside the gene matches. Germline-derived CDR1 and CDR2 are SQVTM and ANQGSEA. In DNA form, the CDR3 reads TGCAGCGTTGCCGCTTCGGGAGGGGTTGTAGATACGCAGTATTTT. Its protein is CSVAASGGVVDTQYF.

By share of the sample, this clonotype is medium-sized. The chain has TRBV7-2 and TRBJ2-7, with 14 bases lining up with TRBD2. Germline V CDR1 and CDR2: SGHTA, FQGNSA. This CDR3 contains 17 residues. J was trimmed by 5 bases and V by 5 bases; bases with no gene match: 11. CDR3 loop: CASSPGTSGSWGNEQYF. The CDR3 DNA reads TGTGCCAGCAGCCCCGGGACTAGCGGGAGCTGGGGTAACGAGCAGTACTTC. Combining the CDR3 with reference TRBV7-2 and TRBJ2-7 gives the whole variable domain GAGVSQSPSNKVTEKGKDVELRCDPISGHTALYWYRQSLGQGLEFLIYFQGNSAPDKSGLPSDRFSAERTGGSVSTLTIQRTQQEDSAVYLCASSPGTSGSWGNEQYFGPGTRLTVT.

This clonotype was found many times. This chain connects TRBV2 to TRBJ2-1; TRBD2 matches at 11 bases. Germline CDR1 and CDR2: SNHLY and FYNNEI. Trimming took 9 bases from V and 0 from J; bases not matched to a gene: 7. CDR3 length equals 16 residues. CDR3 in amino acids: CASPGTSGNSYNEQFF. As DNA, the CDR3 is TGTGCCAGTCCCGGGACTAGCGGCAACTCCTACAATGAGCAGTTCTTC.

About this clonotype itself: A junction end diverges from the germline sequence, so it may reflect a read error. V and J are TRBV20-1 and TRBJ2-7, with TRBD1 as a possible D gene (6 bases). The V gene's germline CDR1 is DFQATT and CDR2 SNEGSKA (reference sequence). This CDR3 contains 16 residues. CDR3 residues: CSASLNRAEDPYERYF. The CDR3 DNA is TGCAGTGCTAGCCTAAACAGGGCCGAAGACCCCTACGAGCGGTACTTC.

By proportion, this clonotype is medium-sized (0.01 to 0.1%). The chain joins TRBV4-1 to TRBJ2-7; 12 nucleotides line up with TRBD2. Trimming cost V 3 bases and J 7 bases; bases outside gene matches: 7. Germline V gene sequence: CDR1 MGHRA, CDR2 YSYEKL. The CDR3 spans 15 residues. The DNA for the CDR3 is TGCGCCAGCAGCCATCTAGCGGGAGGGCCGTATGAGCAGTACTTC. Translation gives CASSHLAGGPYEQYF.

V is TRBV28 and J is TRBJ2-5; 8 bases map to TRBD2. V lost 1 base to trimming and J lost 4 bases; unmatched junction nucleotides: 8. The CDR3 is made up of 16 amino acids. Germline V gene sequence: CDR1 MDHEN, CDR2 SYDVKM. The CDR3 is CASSLSASGSGETQYF. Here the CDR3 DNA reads TGTGCCAGCAGTTTATCTGCCAGCGGGAGCGGAGAGACCCAGTACTTC.

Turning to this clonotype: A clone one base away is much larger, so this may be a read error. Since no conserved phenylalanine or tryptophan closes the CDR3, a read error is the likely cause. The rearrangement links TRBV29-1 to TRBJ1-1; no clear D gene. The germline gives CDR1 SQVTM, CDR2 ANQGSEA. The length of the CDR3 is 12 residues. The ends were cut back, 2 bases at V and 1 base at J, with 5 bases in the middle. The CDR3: CSVETGNTEAFL. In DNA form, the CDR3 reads TGCAGCGTTGAAACGGGGAACACTGAAGCTTTCCTT.

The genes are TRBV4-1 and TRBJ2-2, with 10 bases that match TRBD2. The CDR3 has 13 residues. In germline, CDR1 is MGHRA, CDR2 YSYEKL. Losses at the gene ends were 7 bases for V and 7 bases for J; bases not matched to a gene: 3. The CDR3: CASTLAGGGELFF. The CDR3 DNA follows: TGCGCCAGCACCTTAGCGGGAGGCGGGGAGCTGTTTTTT.

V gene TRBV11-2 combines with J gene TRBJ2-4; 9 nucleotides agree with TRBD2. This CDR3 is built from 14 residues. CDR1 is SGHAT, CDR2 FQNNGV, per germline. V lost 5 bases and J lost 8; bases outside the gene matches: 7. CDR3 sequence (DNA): TGTGCCAGCAGCGAAGCGGGGGGCGGTTACATTCAGTACTTC. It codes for CASSEAGGGYIQYF.

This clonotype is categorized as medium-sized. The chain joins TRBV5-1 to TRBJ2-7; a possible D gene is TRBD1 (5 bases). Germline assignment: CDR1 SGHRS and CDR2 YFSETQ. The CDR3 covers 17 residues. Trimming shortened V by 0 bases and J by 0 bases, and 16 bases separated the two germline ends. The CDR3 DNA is TGCGCCAGCAGCTTGGCCGAGGTGCAGGGCCTCTCCTACGAGCAGTACTTC. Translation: CASSLAEVQGLSYEQYF. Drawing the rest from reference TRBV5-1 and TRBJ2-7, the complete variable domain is KAGVTQTPRYLIKTRGQQVTLSCSPISGHRSVSWYQQTPGQGLQFLFEYFSETQRNKGNFPGRFSGRQFSNSRSEMNVSTLELGDSALYLCASSLAEVQGLSYEQYFGPGTRLTVT.

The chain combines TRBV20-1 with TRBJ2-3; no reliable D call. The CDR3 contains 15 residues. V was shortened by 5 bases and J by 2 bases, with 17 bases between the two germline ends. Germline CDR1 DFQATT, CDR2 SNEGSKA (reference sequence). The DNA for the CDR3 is TGCAGTGCTGGCCGAACCGGGCCGGTCACAGATACGCAGTATTTT. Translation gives CSAGRTGPVTDTQYF.

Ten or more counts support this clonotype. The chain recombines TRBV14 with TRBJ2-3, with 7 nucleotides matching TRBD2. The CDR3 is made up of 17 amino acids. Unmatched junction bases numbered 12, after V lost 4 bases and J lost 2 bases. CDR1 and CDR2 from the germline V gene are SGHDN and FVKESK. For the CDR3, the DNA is TGTGCCAGCAGCCCGGAGGGTCTAGCGGATTTCACAGATACGCAGTATTTT. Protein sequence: CASSPEGLADFTDTQYF.